This T cell receptor (beta chain) was sequenced for a study of PD-L1 blockade in urothelial cancer. Study overall: Male patients with bladder-origin urothelial cancer numbered about 90% of the 29. Chemotherapy regimens numbering 0 to 3 had been given to patients. Each blood sample yielded a median of 141,255 T cells. Study-level results: By 3 weeks, tumor-associated blood clones had expanded more in durable-benefit patients.

TCRdb keeps only in-frame clones here, not all; method: immunoSEQ multiplex PCR. Of about 22,000 clones in the sample, around 91% were seen once. With respect to this clone: Antigen: not known.

Germline CDR1 and CDR2: MGHRA and YSYEKL. The CDR3 runs 16 residues. V was pared by 0 bases and J by 6 bases, with 4 bases of the junction left unmatched. V is TRBV4-1 and J is TRBJ2-2; 10 nucleotides match TRBD2. This specimen consisted of PBMCs, obtained around atezolizumab (anti-PD-L1) treatment. The clonotype was recovered from a woman aged 60-75 years with urothelial cancer. DNA for the CDR3: TGCGCCAGCAGCCAAGATACGGGACTAGCGTCCGGGGAGCTGTTTTTT. It yields the protein CASSQDTGLASGELFF.